Following are 15 T cell receptor beta chains from one sample sequenced in a study of T cell repertoires in cytomegalovirus infection. Each CDR3 protein is one row after TCRdb ran MiXCR on the reads. The sample has some 100,000 distinct CDR3 sequences; under 30% are singletons. Antigens for these TCRs are unknown. The input for sequencing was CD8+ T cells from cultured PBMCs, taken from culture after CMV antigen stimulation. The receptors here all came from a human donor in good health (CMV status not recorded). Some clones in this sample may be carry-over from other donors' samples.

This chain links TRBV19 with TRBJ2-5; 9 bases agree with TRBD1. Germline trimming cut 9 bases from V and 3 bases from J; bases unmatched to any gene: 11. CDR1 is LNHDA and CDR2 is SQIVND in the germline V gene (reference sequence). The CDR3 extends over 15 amino acids. This CDR3 reads CASATGGREEETQYF. Written as DNA, the CDR3 is TGTGCCAGCGCAACAGGGGGCAGGGAAGAAGAGACCCAGTACTTC.

A few counts support this clonotype. V and J are TRBV12-3 or TRBV12-4 and TRBJ2-2, with D tentatively TRBD1 or TRBD2 (6 bases each). This CDR3 is 14 amino acids long. With 5 bases removed from V and 8 bases from J, the gap between germline ends came to 15 bases. CDR3 sequence reads: CASSPSGGGGELFF. The CDR3 nucleotides are TGTGCCAGCAGTCCGTCCGGGGGCGGTGGGGAGCTGTTTTTT.

V usage is TRBV2 and J usage is TRBJ1-2; a possible D gene is TRBD1 (6 bases). Trimming stripped 2 bases from V and 1 base from J, with 14 bases between. CDR1 and CDR2 from the germline V gene are SNHLY and FYNNEI. CDR3 length: 16 residues. The CDR3 nucleotides read TGTGCCAGCAGTGAAAGGGCAGGGGATTATAACTATGGCTACACCTTC. As protein: CASSERAGDYNYGYTF.

This clonotype has only a few counts. The rearrangement uses TRBV24-1 and TRBJ2-3; perhaps TRBD2 as D (6 bases). Germline CDR1 KGHDR, CDR2 SFDVKD. Trimming removed 0 bases from V and 4 bases from J, with 7 bases in between. This CDR3 spans 14 amino acids. CDR3 sequence (DNA): TGTGCCACCAGTGATTTGAGGGAGGCAGATACGCAGTATTTT. It codes for CATSDLREADTQYF.

This clonotype has just a few counts. The V gene is TRBV20-1, the J gene TRBJ2-7, with no clear D. V was clipped by 6 bases and J by 3 bases, with 15 bases between them. The germline gives CDR1 DFQATT, CDR2 SNEGSKA (reference sequence). CDR3 size: 13 residues. CDR3 amino acids: CSAHTVSSYEQYF. The CDR3 region has the DNA TGCAGTGCCCACACAGTGAGTAGCTACGAGCAGTACTTC.

This clonotype was seen repeatedly, ten times or more. V is TRBV5-4 and J is TRBJ2-1; possible D gene TRBD1, 6 bases. This CDR3 spans 13 amino acids. V lost 5 bases, J lost 5 bases, and 11 bases lay in between. Germline-derived CDR1 and CDR2 are SGHNT and YYREEE (reference sequence). The CDR3 nucleotides are TGTGCCAGCAGGAAGGACAGCCACAATGAGCAGTTCTTC. Translation gives CASRKDSHNEQFF.

The V gene is TRBV7-6, the J gene TRBJ2-7, with 8 bases aligning to TRBD1. The trim removed 3 bases at V and 6 bases at J, leaving 7 bases unmatched. The CDR3 runs to 14 residues. CDR1 and CDR2 from the germline V gene are SGHVS and FNYEAQ. The CDR3 protein is CASSFVGQGGEQYF. CDR3 bases: TGTGCCAGCAGCTTCGTCGGACAGGGTGGCGAGCAGTACTTC. Drawing the rest from reference TRBV7-6 and TRBJ2-7, the complete variable domain is GAGVSQSPRYKVTKRGQDVALRCDPISGHVSLYWYRQALGQGPEFLTYFNYEAQQDKSGLPNDRFSAERPEGSISTLTIQRTEQRDSAMYRCASSFVGQGGEQYFGPGTRLTVT.

This CDR3 reads CASSSGTAVDQPQHF. CDR3 DNA sequence: TGTGCCAGTAGTTCGGGGACAGCTGTTGACCAGCCCCAGCATTTT. This chain links TRBV19 with TRBJ1-5; 7 bases map to TRBD1. Germline CDR1 is LNHDA and CDR2 is SQIVND (reference sequence). The CDR3 is 15 amino acids. V lost 5 bases to trimming and J lost 7 bases; unmatched junction nucleotides: 11.

This chain uses TRBV7-9 with TRBJ2-3; D remains ambiguous. Germline CDR1 is SEHNR and CDR2 is FQNEAQ (reference sequence). The CDR3 sequence is 14 residues long. Trimming shortened V by 0 bases and J by 6 bases, and 10 bases separated the two germline ends. The CDR3 reads CASSLAGPRDTQYF. The CDR3 region has the DNA TGTGCCAGCAGCTTAGCGGGCCCCCGGGATACGCAGTATTTT. The whole variable domain, filled in from reference TRBV7-9 and TRBJ2-3, reads DTGVSQNPRHKITKRGQNVTFRCDPISEHNRLYWYRQTLGQGPEFLTYFQNEAQLEKSRLLSDRFSAERPKGSFSTLEIQRTEQGDSAMYLCASSLAGPRDTQYFGPGTRLTVL.

This chain uses TRBV27 with TRBJ2-7, with D perhaps TRBD2 (6 bases). Trimming stripped 2 bases from V and 6 bases from J, with 11 bases between. CDR3 length: 13 residues. From germline, CDR1 is MNHEY and CDR2 SMNVEV (reference sequence). CDR3 amino acids: CASSLGGASEQYF. CDR3 in DNA: TGTGCCAGCAGTTTAGGAGGGGCCTCCGAGCAGTACTTC.

This chain links TRBV9 with TRBJ2-7, with a tentative D call TRBD1 (5 bases). The CDR3 is 12 amino acids. The germline V gene encodes CDR1 SGDLS and CDR2 YYNGEE. The V and J ends lost 2 bases and 6 bases respectively, with 9 bases between them. CDR3 loop: CASSVTGGEQYF. The CDR3, as DNA: TGTGCCAGCAGCGTTACAGGTGGCGAGCAGTACTTC.

CDR3 in amino acids: CASTPTGPYEQYF. In nucleotides, the CDR3 is TGTGCCAGTACTCCGACAGGTCCCTACGAGCAGTACTTC. The chain carries TRBV19 and TRBJ2-7, with TRBD1 as a possible D gene (6 bases). Germline loops: CDR1 LNHDA, CDR2 SQIVND (reference sequence). V lost 7 bases, J lost 2 bases, and 12 bases lay in between. The CDR3 totals 13 residues.

This clonotype was recorded at least ten times. CDR3: CASSLYGQDRAFF. The CDR3 DNA reads as TGTGCCAGCAGCTTGTACGGACAGGATCGAGCTTTCTTT. The chain carries TRBV7-8 and TRBJ1-1, with 7 bases that match TRBD1. V shed 3 bases, J shed 10 bases, and the junction held 8 bases outside the gene matches. The CDR3 totals 13 residues. Germline CDR1 is SGHVS and CDR2 is FQNEAQ.

About this clonotype itself: One end of the junction varies from germline; a read error may be responsible. The genes are TRBV12-3 or TRBV12-4 and TRBJ2-7, with D possibly TRBD2 on 5 matching bases. CDR3 length: 13 residues. CDR3 in DNA: TGTGCCAGCAGTCTAGCTGCCCCCTACGAGCAGTACTTC. This encodes CASSLAAPYEQYF.

This clonotype was counted between two and nine times. V gene TRBV10-3 combines with J gene TRBJ1-5; D remains ambiguous. CDR3 length: 14 amino acids. Germline V gene lookup returns CDR1 ENHRY and CDR2 SYGVKD. Trimming pared 8 bases from V and 1 base from J, leaving 12 bases between. The CDR3, as DNA: TGTGCCATCCGACCAGGTGGAAGCAATCAGCCCCAGCATTTT. Its protein product is CAIRPGGSNQPQHF.